This TCR beta chain comes out of a study of spatial heterogeneity in lung cancer. Across the whole study: Around 24 months after resection was the median timing of the follow-up PBMC samples, which were sequenced when available. The study observed each unique TCR and UMI combination more than ten times on average in raw reads. Overall study findings and caveats: Whereas they appeared in blood less at follow-up, ubiquitous expanded tumor TCRs appeared there more at resection.

Time point defined: blood at routine non-recurrence follow-up after resection. Whole RNA was taken from tumor, nontumor lung or frozen PBMC; it was then sequenced unsorted. This clonotype has a count of ten or more. As yet, its antigen is unknown. A unique molecular identifier was carried by every single TCR cDNA molecule. TCRdb reanalysed the 5' RACE reads using MiXCR and keeps one entry per CDR3 protein. The repertoire holds fewer than 55,000 distinct CDR3 sequences, with roughly 7.4% as singletons. The V gene end was trimmed by 5 bases and the J gene end by 5 bases; junction bases not matched to a gene: 9. CDR1 is SGHVS, CDR2 FQNEAQ, per germline. The CDR3 has 16 amino acids.

Sample: PBMCs, taken at follow-up. The chain couples TRBV7-8 to TRBJ1-4; TRBD1 matches 9 bases. The TCR sequence derives from a female donor with early-stage non-small cell lung cancer. The CDR3 spells CASSALRQGGNEKLFF. The DNA of the CDR3 is TGTGCCAGCAGCGCCCTACGACAGGGGGGGAATGAAAAACTGTTTTTT.